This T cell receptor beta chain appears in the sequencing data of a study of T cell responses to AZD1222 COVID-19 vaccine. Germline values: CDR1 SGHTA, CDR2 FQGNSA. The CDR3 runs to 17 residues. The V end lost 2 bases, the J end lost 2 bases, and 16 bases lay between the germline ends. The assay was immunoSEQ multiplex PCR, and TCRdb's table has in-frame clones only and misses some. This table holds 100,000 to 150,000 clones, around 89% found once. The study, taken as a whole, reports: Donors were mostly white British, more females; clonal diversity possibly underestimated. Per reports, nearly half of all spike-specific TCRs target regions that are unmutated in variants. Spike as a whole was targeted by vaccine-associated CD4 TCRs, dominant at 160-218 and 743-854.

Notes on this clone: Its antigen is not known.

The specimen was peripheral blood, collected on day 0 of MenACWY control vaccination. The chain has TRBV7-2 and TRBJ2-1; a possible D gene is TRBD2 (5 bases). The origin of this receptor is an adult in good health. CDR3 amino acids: CASSLRFVGAAYNEQFF. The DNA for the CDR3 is TGTGCCAGCAGCTTACGGTTTGTGGGAGCGGCCTACAATGAGCAGTTCTTC.